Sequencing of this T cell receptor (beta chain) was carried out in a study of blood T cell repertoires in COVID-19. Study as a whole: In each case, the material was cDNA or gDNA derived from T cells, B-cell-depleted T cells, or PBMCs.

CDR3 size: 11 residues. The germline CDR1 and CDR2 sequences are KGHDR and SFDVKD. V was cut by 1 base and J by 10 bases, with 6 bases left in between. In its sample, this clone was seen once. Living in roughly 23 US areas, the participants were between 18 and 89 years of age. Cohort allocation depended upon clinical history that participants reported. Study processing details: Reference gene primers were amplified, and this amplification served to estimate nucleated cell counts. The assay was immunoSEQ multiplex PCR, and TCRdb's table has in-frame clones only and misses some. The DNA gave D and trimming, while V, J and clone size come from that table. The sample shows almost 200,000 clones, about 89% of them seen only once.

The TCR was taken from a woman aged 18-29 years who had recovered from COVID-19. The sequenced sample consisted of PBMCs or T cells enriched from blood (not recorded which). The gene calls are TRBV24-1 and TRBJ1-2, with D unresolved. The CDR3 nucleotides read TGTGCCACCAGTGATTTAGGAGTCTACACCTTC. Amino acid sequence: CATSDLGVYTF.